A single sample is the source of the 24 T cell receptor beta chains below, sequenced in a study of blood T cell repertoires in COVID-19. Using immunoSEQ multiplex PCR, the repertoire was profiled, and TCRdb retains in-frame clones only, with some absent. This table holds around 86,000 clones, roughly 84% found once. Specimen: peripheral blood. These TCRs come from an elderly woman with acute or convalescent COVID-19.

The genes are TRBV15 and TRBJ2-3, with a tentative D call TRBD1 (5 bases). Germline assignment: CDR1 LNHNV and CDR2 YYDKDF (reference sequence). Deletions cut 5 bases from V and 4 bases from J, with 16 bases between. The CDR3 contains 15 residues. CDR3: CATSPDGARSDTQYF. The CDR3 region has the DNA TGTGCCACCAGCCCAGATGGGGCTAGGTCAGATACGCAGTATTTT.

The V and J genes are TRBV9 and TRBJ2-5; 8 bases agree with TRBD2. The V and J ends lost 4 bases and 5 bases, in that order; junction bases with no gene match: 16. The length of the CDR3 is 17 residues. Germline CDR1 SGDLS, CDR2 YYNGEE. CDR3 in amino acids: CASSLGGGTSWSETQYF. CDR3 in DNA: TGTGCCAGCAGCCTTGGTGGGGGGACTAGTTGGTCGGAGACCCAGTACTTC.

The chain is built from TRBV18 and TRBJ2-7; possible D gene TRBD1, 5 bases. CDR3 size: 15 residues. Trimming pared 3 bases from V and 6 bases from J, leaving 18 bases between. Germline V lookup: CDR1 KGHSH, CDR2 LQKENI. The DNA of the CDR3 is TGTGCCAGCTCACCCCGACAGTTGGTTGGTGGCGAGCAGTACTTC. Translation: CASSPRQLVGGEQYF. The variable domain in full, completed from reference TRBV18 and TRBJ2-7, reads NAGVMQNPRHLVRRRGQEARLRCSPMKGHSHVYWYRQLPEEGLKFMVYLQKENIIDESGMPKERFSAEFPKEGPSILRIQQVVRGDSAAYFCASSPRQLVGGEQYFGPGTRLTVT.

This chain links TRBV12-3 or TRBV12-4 with TRBJ1-6, with unresolved D. This CDR3 region has 12 residues. Trimming stripped 4 bases from V and 7 bases from J, with 5 bases between. The DNA of the CDR3 is TGTGCCAGCAGTTACAGCAATTCACCCCTCCACTTT. Amino acids: CASSYSNSPLHF.

The genes are TRBV19 and TRBJ1-1; a weak D match, TRBD1 (5 bases). The germline CDR1 and CDR2 sequences are LNHDA and SQIVND (reference sequence). There are 17 residues in the CDR3. The V end was cut by 4 bases, the J end by 10 bases, with 28 bases between. DNA of the CDR3: TGTGCCAGTAGTAAACAAACAACCGGGACTCCCCCTGTGGCAGCTTTCTTT. Amino acids: CASSKQTTGTPPVAAFF.

This clone occurred a few times. V and J are TRBV6-1 and TRBJ1-2, with 10 bases matching TRBD1. With 1 base clipped from V and 9 bases from J, the junction kept 5 bases outside the gene matches. This CDR3 comprises 14 residues. The germline CDR1 and CDR2 sequences are MNHNS and SASEGT. The chain's CDR3 is CASSEGTGGSSYTF. CDR3 sequence (DNA): TGTGCCAGCAGTGAAGGGACAGGGGGTTCGAGCTACACCTTC.

The chain has TRBV30 and TRBJ1-1; D is perhaps TRBD1 (5 bases). Germline V gene lookup returns CDR1 GTSNPN and CDR2 SVGIG (reference sequence). The CDR3 sequence is 16 residues long. The V gene lost 4 bases and the J gene lost 1 base, with 19 bases spanning the gap. CDR3 protein: CAWKGPRGLTNTEAFF. CDR3 nucleotides: TGTGCCTGGAAGGGCCCGCGGGGGTTAACGAACACTGAAGCTTTCTTT.

This chain uses TRBV19 with TRBJ2-5, with a tentative D call TRBD2 (5 bases). V was pared by 5 bases and J by 5 bases, with 24 bases between. The germline V gene has CDR1 LNHDA and CDR2 SQIVND (reference sequence). This CDR3 has 17 residues. The CDR3 protein is CASSQKVAGSSGETQYF. The DNA for the CDR3 is TGTGCCAGTAGTCAAAAAGTCGCGGGTAGCAGTGGGGAGACCCAGTACTTC.

This clone is a singleton in its sample. V and J are TRBV7-9 and TRBJ2-3; D unresolved. There are 12 residues in the CDR3. Trimming took off 4 bases at V and 2 bases at J, with 4 bases between the two ends. In germline, CDR1 is SEHNR, CDR2 FQNEAQ (reference sequence). CDR3 coding DNA: TGTGCCAGCAGCTATTACACAGATACGCAGTATTTT. It codes for CASSYYTDTQYF. Variable domain in full (rest from reference TRBV7-9 and TRBJ2-3): DTGVSQNPRHKITKRGQNVTFRCDPISEHNRLYWYRQTLGQGPEFLTYFQNEAQLEKSRLLSDRFSAERPKGSFSTLEIQRTEQGDSAMYLCASSYYTDTQYFGPGTRLTVL.

The chain couples TRBV7-2 to TRBJ1-2; perhaps TRBD1 as D (5 bases). Per germline, CDR1 SGHTA and CDR2 FQGNSA. Between the trimmed V and J ends, which lost 5 bases and 5 bases, there was a span of 18 bases. The length of the CDR3 is 15 residues. CDR3 protein: CASSPPPAGRYGYTF. DNA for the CDR3: TGTGCCAGCAGCCCCCCCCCTGCAGGGAGGTATGGCTACACCTTC. The entire variable domain, with the rest obtained from reference TRBV7-2 and TRBJ1-2, is as follows: GAGVSQSPSNKVTEKGKDVELRCDPISGHTALYWYRQSLGQGLEFLIYFQGNSAPDKSGLPSDRFSAERTGGSVSTLTIQRTQQEDSAVYLCASSPPPAGRYGYTFGSGTRLTVV.

The chain joins TRBV27 to TRBJ2-2; the D is unclear. The germline CDR1 and CDR2 sequences are MNHEY and SMNVEV (reference sequence). The ends were cut back, 0 bases at V and 2 bases at J, with 7 bases in the middle. This CDR3 is built from 15 residues. The CDR3 DNA follows: TGTGCCAGCAGTTTATCGACAAGTAACACCGGGGAGCTGTTTTTT. It yields the protein CASSLSTSNTGELFF.

The genes are TRBV21-1 and TRBJ2-7; the table's D call of TRBD2 was not tested on the DNA. TRBV21-1 is a listed pseudogene. The CDR3 is 13 residues long. The CDR3 coding sequence is TGTGCCAGCAGACGACCCCGGGACTACGAGCAGTACTTC. This encodes CASRRPRDYEQYF.

The chain couples TRBV30 to TRBJ2-5, with D possibly being TRBD2 (6 bases). Per germline, CDR1 GTSNPN and CDR2 SVGIG (reference sequence). Trimming removed 8 bases from V and 2 bases from J, with 9 bases in between. The CDR3 length is 11 residues. CDR3: CARGLQETQYF. In nucleotides, the CDR3 is TGTGCCCGGGGACTTCAAGAGACCCAGTACTTC.

This clone was found once. V usage is TRBV27 and J usage is TRBJ1-3; 8 bases map to TRBD1. V shed 6 bases, J shed 3 bases, and the junction held 4 bases outside the gene matches. Germline V gene lookup returns CDR1 MNHEY and CDR2 SMNVEV (reference sequence). CDR3 size: 14 residues. CDR3 loop: CASRRTGNGNTIYF. The DNA for the CDR3 is TGTGCCAGCAGGAGGACAGGGAATGGAAACACCATATATTTT.

The V call is TRBV19, the J call TRBJ1-1; D possibly corresponds to TRBD1 (5 bases). The CDR3 sequence is 15 residues long. V lost 5 bases, J lost 0 bases, and 13 bases lay in between. CDR1 LNHDA and CDR2 SQIVND come from the germline V gene (reference sequence). The DNA of the CDR3 is TGTGCCAGTAGTGTCCAAGGGGTTTTGAACACTGAAGCTTTCTTT. It encodes CASSVQGVLNTEAFF.

The V and J genes are TRBV27 and TRBJ2-7; 12 bases line up with TRBD2. Trimming at V came to 0 bases and at J to 0 bases, leaving 0 bases not matched to a gene. Per the germline V gene, CDR1 is MNHEY and CDR2 is SMNVEV (reference sequence). CDR3 size: 16 residues. The CDR3 sequence is CASSLSTSGGSYEQYF. DNA for the CDR3: TGTGCCAGCAGTTTATCGACTAGCGGGGGCTCCTACGAGCAGTACTTC.

The chain recombines TRBV21-1 with TRBJ2-2; TRBD1, the table's D call, was not compared with the DNA. TRBV21-1 is a known pseudogene. The CDR3 runs to 16 residues. The CDR3 DNA follows: TGTGCCAGCAGCACATCGGACAGGGGGAACACCGGGGAGCTGTTTTTT. Encoded protein: CASSTSDRGNTGELFF.

Here the CDR3 reads CASSLAGGSYEQYF. DNA of the CDR3: TGTGCCAGCAGCTTAGCGGGGGGTTCCTACGAGCAGTACTTC. The rearrangement uses TRBV7-9 and TRBJ2-7; a possible D gene is TRBD2 (6 bases). Germline V CDR1 and CDR2: SEHNR, FQNEAQ (reference sequence). Trimming left V 0 bases short and J 1 base short, with 7 bases between. The CDR3 contains 14 residues.

The V call is TRBV9, the J call TRBJ2-2, with 12 bases lining up with TRBD2. J lost 5 bases, V lost 1 base, and 3 bases had no gene match. The germline CDR1 and CDR2 sequences are SGDLS and YYNGEE. This CDR3 is 16 amino acids long. CDR3 sequence reads: CASSVRTSGETGELFF. The CDR3 nucleotides are TGTGCCAGCAGCGTAAGGACTAGCGGGGAGACCGGGGAGCTGTTTTTT.

This clone was seen just once. This sequence joins TRBV7-5 and TRBJ2-7; no DNA check was done on the table's D call, TRBD2. TRBV7-5 is shown as a pseudogene. This CDR3 spans 15 amino acids. CDR3 bases: TGTGCCAGAAGCCCAAGTCGGCTAGCGGGAGACGAGCAGTACTTC. This sequence encodes CARSPSRLAGDEQYF.

This clone was seen a single time. V gene TRBV6-5 combines with J gene TRBJ2-2; TRBD1 is a possible D gene (6 bases). Trimming stripped 8 bases from V and 0 bases from J, with 13 bases between. Germline values: CDR1 MNHEY, CDR2 SVGAGI. The CDR3 runs 15 residues. CDR3 DNA: TGTGCCAGCGTTCTCGGGACACCGAACACCGGGGAGCTGTTTTTT. Translation: CASVLGTPNTGELFF.

V and J are TRBV11-3 and TRBJ2-1, with D tentatively TRBD2 (7 bases). Trimming took off 2 bases at V and 6 bases at J, with 14 bases between the two ends. This CDR3 region has 15 residues. The germline gives CDR1 SGHNT, CDR2 YENEEA. The CDR3 region has the DNA TGTGCCAGCAGCTTAATGGGGGGGCTGATCAATGAGCAGTTCTTC. Protein product: CASSLMGGLINEQFF.

This clone was observed a single time. V is TRBV30 and J is TRBJ2-1, with TRBD2 as a possible D gene (6 bases). CDR1 and CDR2 from the germline V gene are GTSNPN and SVGIG (reference sequence). The CDR3 is 12 amino acids. The V end lost 2 bases, the J end lost 7 bases, and 9 bases lay between the germline ends. The CDR3 protein is CAWSSSGNEQFF. CDR3 bases: TGTGCCTGGAGTTCCAGCGGGAATGAGCAGTTCTTC.

V is TRBV2 and J is TRBJ1-2; no clear D gene. Trimming removed 2 bases at V and 4 bases at J, with 8 bases between. Germline CDR1 reads SNHLY; CDR2 reads FYNNEI. This CDR3 is 13 amino acids long. The CDR3 sequence: CASSENTIYGYTF. DNA for the CDR3: TGTGCCAGCAGTGAAAACACCATCTATGGCTACACCTTC.